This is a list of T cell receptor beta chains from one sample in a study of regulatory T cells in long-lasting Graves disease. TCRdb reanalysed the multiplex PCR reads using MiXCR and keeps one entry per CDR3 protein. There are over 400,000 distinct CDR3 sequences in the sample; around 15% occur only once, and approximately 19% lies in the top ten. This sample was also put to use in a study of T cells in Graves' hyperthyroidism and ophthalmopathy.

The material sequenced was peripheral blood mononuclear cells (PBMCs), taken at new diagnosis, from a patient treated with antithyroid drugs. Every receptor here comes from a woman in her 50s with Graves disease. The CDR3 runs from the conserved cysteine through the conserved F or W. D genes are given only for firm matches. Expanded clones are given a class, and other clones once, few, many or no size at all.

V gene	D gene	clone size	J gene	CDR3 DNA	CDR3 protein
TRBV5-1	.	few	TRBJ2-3	TGCGCCAGCAGGAATCGACAGGCGAGCACAGATACGCAGTATTTT	CASRNRQASTDTQYF
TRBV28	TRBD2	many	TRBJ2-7	TGTGCCAGCAGTTTATCCGTACTTGGGACTAGCGGGAGCATTTGGCCCATCTACGAGCAGTACTTC	CASSLSVLGTSGSIWPIYEQYF
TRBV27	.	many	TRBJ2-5	TGTGCCAGCAGTTTCGGGGGCTTTAAGCAAGAGACCCAGTACTTC	CASSFGGFKQETQYF
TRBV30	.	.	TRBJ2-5	TGTGCCTGGAGTCGGGGGGCTCAGGAGACCCAGTACTTC	CAWSRGAQETQYF
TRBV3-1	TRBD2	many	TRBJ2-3	TGTGCCAGCATGGGGGAGGGTGGCACAGATACGCAGTATTTT	CASMGEGGTDTQYF
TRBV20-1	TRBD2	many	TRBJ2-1	TGCAGTGTTTCTAATAGCGGGAGAAGGAATGAGCAGTTCTTC	CSVSNSGRRNEQFF
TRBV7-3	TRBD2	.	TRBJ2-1	TGTGCCAGCAGCCGCGATGGAGCGGGAGGGTACAATGAGCAGTTCTTC	CASSRDGAGGYNEQFF
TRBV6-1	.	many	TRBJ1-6	TGTGCCAGCAGTGTATACTACTCCTATAATTCACCCCTCCACTTT	CASSVYYSYNSPLHF
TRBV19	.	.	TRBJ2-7	TGTGCCAGTATTCAGGGCGGGGAACAGTACTTC	CASIQGGEQYF
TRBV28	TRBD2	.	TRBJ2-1	TGTGCCAGCAGTTTACCCCGGACTAGCGGGAGGCCAAGCTCCTACAATGAGCAGTTCTTC	CASSLPRTSGRPSSYNEQFF
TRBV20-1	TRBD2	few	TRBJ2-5	TGCAGTGCTATGGGGGGGTTCCTTGAAGAGACCCAGTACTTC	CSAMGGFLEETQYF
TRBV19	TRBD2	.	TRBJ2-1	TGTGCCAGTAGTCCCCGCGGGGGGCTGGGCAACAATGAGCAGTTCTTC	CASSPRGGLGNNEQFF
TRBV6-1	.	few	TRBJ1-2	TGTGCCAGCACAGGGTTGCCGTTGGACCAACCCTATGGCTACACCTTC	CASTGLPLDQPYGYTF
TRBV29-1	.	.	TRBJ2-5	TGCAGCGTTGTGGGCGGTACCTCCCCGCAAGAGACCCAGTACTTC	CSVVGGTSPQETQYF
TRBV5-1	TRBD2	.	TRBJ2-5	TGCGCCAGCAGCCTCCTAGCGGGAGGGGGTCAAGAGACCCAGTACTTC	CASSLLAGGGQETQYF
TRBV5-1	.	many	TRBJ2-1	TGCGCCAGCAGCTTGCAGACAGGAGAGCAGTTCTTC	CASSLQTGEQFF
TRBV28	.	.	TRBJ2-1	TGTGCCAGCAGCCCTGGAGGCCGCCATATCTACAATGAGCAGTTCTTC	CASSPGGRHIYNEQFF
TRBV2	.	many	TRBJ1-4	TGTGCCAGCAGTGACTCCCGTGCAACTAATGAAAAACTGTTTTTT	CASSDSRATNEKLFF
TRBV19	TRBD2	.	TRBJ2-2	TGTGCCAGTAAAGTTTTCGGACTAGCGGGAGCCGGGGAGCTGTTTTTT	CASKVFGLAGAGELFF
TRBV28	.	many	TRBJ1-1	TGTGCCAGCACACAAAGGGGGTTGTTCAACACTGAAGCTTTCTTT	CASTQRGLFNTEAFF
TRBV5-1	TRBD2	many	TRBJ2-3	TGCGCCAGCAGCCCGAGGACTAGCGGGAGTGGAACAGATACGCAGTATTTT	CASSPRTSGSGTDTQYF
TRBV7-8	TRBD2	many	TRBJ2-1	TGTGCCAGCAGCACGACTAGCGGGACGCACAATGAGCAGTTCTTC	CASSTTSGTHNEQFF
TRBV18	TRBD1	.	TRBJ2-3	TGTGCCAGCTCACAATCCGCCGGGACAGGGACCTCAGATACGCAGTATTTT	CASSQSAGTGTSDTQYF
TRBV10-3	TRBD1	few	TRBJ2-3	TGTGCCATCAGCCCGGGACAGGGACCCCTACCCCGGTTAGATACGCAGTATTTT	CAISPGQGPLPRLDTQYF
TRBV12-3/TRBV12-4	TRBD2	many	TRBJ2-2	TGTGCCAGCAGTGAGGCGGGAGCCCCCGGGGAGCTGTTTTTT	CASSEAGAPGELFF
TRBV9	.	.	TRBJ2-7	TGTGCCAGCAGCGTAGGAGGGGAGTCCTACGAGCAGTACTTC	CASSVGGESYEQYF
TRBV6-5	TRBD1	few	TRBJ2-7	TGTGCCAGCAGTTACCAAATAGACAGGGAAGGCAACGAGCAGTACTTC	CASSYQIDREGNEQYF
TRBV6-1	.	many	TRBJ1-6	TGTGCCAGCAGGCACCGGGACACGCGTTATAATTCACCCCTCCACTTT	CASRHRDTRYNSPLHF
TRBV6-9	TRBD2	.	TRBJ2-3	TGCGCCAGCAGTGAGTCGCCTAGCGGGAGTAAAGATACGCAGTATTTT	CASSESPSGSKDTQYF
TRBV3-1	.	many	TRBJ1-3	TGTGCCAGCAGCCAAGAGGGTGAACGAACTGGAAACACCATATATTTT	CASSQEGERTGNTIYF
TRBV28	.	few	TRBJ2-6	TGTGCCAGTACTCCCCACCGTTGGGGGATCGACTTGGGCTCTGGGGCCAACGTCCTGACTTTC	CASTPHRWGIDLGSGANVLTF
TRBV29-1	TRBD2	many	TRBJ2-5	TGCAGCGTTGAGGGCGGACTAGCGGGAGTGGAGACCCAGTACTTC	CSVEGGLAGVETQYF
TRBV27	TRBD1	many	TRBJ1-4	TGTGCCAGCAGTTCACGAAGACAGGGGGCCGAAACTTTTAATGAAAAACTGTTTTTT	CASSSRRQGAETFNEKLFF
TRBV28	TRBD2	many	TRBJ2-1	TGTGCCAGCACTCCAGGGGGGATAGCGGGAGATCGCTATGAGCAGTTCTTC	CASTPGGIAGDRYEQFF
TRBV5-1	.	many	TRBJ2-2	TGCGCCAGCAGCGCGACTACGGGGACCACCGGGGAGCTGTTTTTT	CASSATTGTTGELFF
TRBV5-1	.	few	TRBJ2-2	TGCGCCAGCAGCTCGGGGAAGTTCCCCGCGAACACCGGGGAGCTGTTTTTT	CASSSGKFPANTGELFF
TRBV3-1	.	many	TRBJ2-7	TGTGCCAGCAGCCAAGATATAGAGCAGTACTTC	CASSQDIEQYF
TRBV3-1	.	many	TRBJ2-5	TGTGCCAGCAGCCAAGCCACCAGGTGGGAGACCCAGTACTTC	CASSQATRWETQYF
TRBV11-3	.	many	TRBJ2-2	TGTGCCAGCAGCTTAGAATATTCCGGGAGGAACACCGGGGAGCTGTTTTTT	CASSLEYSGRNTGELFF
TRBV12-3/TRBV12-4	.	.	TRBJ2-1	TGTGCCAGCAGTTTACAAGGGACACCCAATGAGCAGTTCTTC	CASSLQGTPNEQFF
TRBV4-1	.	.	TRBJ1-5	TGCGCCAGCAGCCAGTACCAGGGTAATGATGGTCGGCCCCAGCATTTT	CASSQYQGNDGRPQHF
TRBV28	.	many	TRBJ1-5	TGTGCCAGCAGTTTATATCAGGGTCGTCATCAGCCCCAGCATTTT	CASSLYQGRHQPQHF
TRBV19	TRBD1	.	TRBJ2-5	TGTGCCAGTAGCCAGGGGGCGTCGGAGACCCAGTACTTC	CASSQGASETQYF
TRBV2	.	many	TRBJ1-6	TGTGCCAGCAGTGGAGGGGGGAATTCACCCCTCCACTTT	CASSGGGNSPLHF
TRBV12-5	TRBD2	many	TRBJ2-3	TGTGCTAGTGGCTCTAATATACTAGCGGGAGGCACAGATACGCAGTATTTT	CASGSNILAGGTDTQYF
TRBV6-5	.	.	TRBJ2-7	TGTGCCAGCAGTTATAACAGGGCCCCCTACGAGCAGTACTTC	CASSYNRAPYEQYF
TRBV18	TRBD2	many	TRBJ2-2	TGTGCCAGCTCAACTAGCGGGAGCTCCGGGGAGCTGTTTTTT	CASSTSGSSGELFF
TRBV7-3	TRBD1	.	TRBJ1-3	TGTGCCAGCAGCTTAAATCCAGGGGGCTATTCTGGAAACACCATATATTTT	CASSLNPGGYSGNTIYF
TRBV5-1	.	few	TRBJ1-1	TGCGCCAGCAGCCAGGGAGGGGGGTTTATGAACACTGAAGCTTTCTTT	CASSQGGGFMNTEAFF
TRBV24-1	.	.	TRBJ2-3	TGTGCCACCAGTGATTTGGGAGGGCGCACAGATACGCAGTATTTT	CATSDLGGRTDTQYF